One sample yielded the 25 T cell receptor beta chains listed below, sequenced in a study of regulatory T cells in long-lasting Graves disease. Noted time point: newly diagnosed GD, antithyroid drugs for less than 3 months. After RNA was extracted from PBMCs, the TCR library was made from it. Construction of TCR beta libraries relied on iRepertoire HTBI primers and on Arm-PCR targeting CDR3 regions. TCRdb re-called the multiplex PCR reads with MiXCR, one entry per CDR3 protein. The sample shows 400,000 to 500,000 distinct CDR3 sequences, 12% to 15% of them seen only once. These data also formed part of another study, on T cells in Graves' hyperthyroidism and ophthalmopathy.

Sequencing used peripheral blood mononuclear cells (PBMCs), obtained at new diagnosis, from a patient treated with antithyroid drugs. These receptors all stem from a woman between 45 and 60 years old with Graves disease.

In this sample, this clonotype turned up many times. The J gene is TRBJ1-2, the V gene TRBV5-1; a possible D gene is TRBD1 (5 bases). V gave up 4 bases and J gave up 8 bases, with 18 bases separating them. This CDR3 has 14 amino acids. Germline lookup yields CDR1 SGHRS and CDR2 YFSETQ. The DNA for the CDR3 is TGCGCCAGCAGCCTCTCCGGGACCGTAACGGGCTACACCTTC. Its translation is CASSLSGTVTGYTF. The full variable domain, rest sourced from reference TRBV5-1 and TRBJ1-2, is KAGVTQTPRYLIKTRGQQVTLSCSPISGHRSVSWYQQTPGQGLQFLFEYFSETQRNKGNFPGRFSGRQFSNSRSEMNVSTLELGDSALYLCASSLSGTVTGYTFGSGTRLTVV.

The chain joins TRBV29-1 to TRBJ1-3; 7 bases are shared with TRBD1. Germline-derived CDR1 and CDR2 are SQVTM and ANQGSEA. V lost 6 bases, J lost 3 bases, and 11 bases stayed unmatched. The CDR3 runs 15 residues. The CDR3 DNA sequence: TGCAGCGTATTGCATTTGACAGGGTTTGGAAACACCATATATTTT. It encodes CSVLHLTGFGNTIYF.

On this clonotype: This clone may be a read error of a much larger clone one base away. This rearrangement joins TRBV6-2 or TRBV6-3 to TRBJ1-1, with D perhaps matching TRBD1 (6 bases). Germline V lookup: CDR1 MNHEY, CDR2 SVGEGT. V lost 6 bases and J 3 bases, leaving 17 bases between the germline ends. The CDR3 covers 15 residues. The CDR3 region is CASRGPRGMDTEAFF. The CDR3 DNA is TGTGCCAGCAGGGGACCCAGGGGAATGGACACTGAAGCTTTCTTT.

In this sample, this clonotype turned up many times. The chain carries TRBV7-3 and TRBJ2-5; tentatively, D is TRBD1 or TRBD2 (5 bases each). The CDR3 length is 15 residues. Trimming took 1 base from V and 2 from J, leaving 11 bases between them. Per the germline V gene, CDR1 is SGHTA and CDR2 is FQGTGA. The chain's CDR3 is CASSLMGTGQETQYF. The DNA of the CDR3 is TGTGCCAGCAGCTTAATGGGGACGGGACAAGAGACCCAGTACTTC.

The sample holds many counts of this clonotype. V and J are TRBV5-1 and TRBJ2-5, with 8 bases fitting TRBD2. Germline trimming cut 1 base from V and 5 bases from J; bases unmatched to any gene: 4. The germline V gene encodes CDR1 SGHRS and CDR2 YFSETQ. CDR3 length equals 14 residues. The DNA of the CDR3 is TGCGCCAGCAGCTTGCGGGCGGGAGGCGAGACCCAGTACTTC. Protein sequence: CASSLRAGGETQYF.

This clonotype was observed many times. The chain links TRBV12-5 to TRBJ2-1, with a weak D call TRBD2 (6 bases). Germline V gene data show CDR1 as LGHNT and CDR2 as FRNRAP. V was clipped by 6 bases and J by 9 bases, with 12 bases between them. This CDR3 is built from 12 residues. This chain's CDR3 is CASGGTAGEQFF. CDR3 DNA sequence: TGTGCTAGTGGGGGGACTGCCGGTGAGCAGTTCTTC.

This clonotype was observed many times. The chain recombines TRBV28 with TRBJ2-3; possible D gene TRBD2, 6 bases. V gave up 3 bases and J gave up 1 base, with 14 bases separating them. This CDR3 spans 16 amino acids. Germline CDR1 and CDR2: MDHEN and SYDVKM. Written as DNA, the CDR3 is TGTGCCAGCAGTTTCGCTACGGGAGTAGGCACAGATACGCAGTATTTT. This sequence encodes CASSFATGVGTDTQYF.

DNA of the CDR3: TGTGCCAGCAGTCGTTATTTGATACAGCAAAAACCCGGGGAGACCCAGTACTTC. Translating gives CASSRYLIQQKPGETQYF. The chain is built from TRBV6-1 and TRBJ2-5, with D unclear. The germline V gene encodes CDR1 MNHNS and CDR2 SASEGT. With 5 bases removed from V and 5 bases from J, the gap between germline ends came to 27 bases. This CDR3 has 18 residues.

There are a few counts of this clonotype. V usage is TRBV29-1 and J usage is TRBJ2-7, with D possibly matching TRBD1 (6 bases). V was clipped by 2 bases and J by 5 bases, with 16 bases between them. CDR1 and CDR2 from the germline V gene are SQVTM and ANQGSEA. The CDR3 has 14 residues. CDR3 protein: CSVELGQGYNEQYF. CDR3 in DNA: TGCAGCGTTGAATTGGGACAAGGTTACAACGAGCAGTACTTC.

This clonotype was observed many times. The J gene is TRBJ2-2, the V gene TRBV19; D unresolved. The germline V gene encodes CDR1 LNHDA and CDR2 SQIVND (reference sequence). Trimming took 6 bases from V and 2 from J, leaving 10 bases between them. The CDR3 is 14 residues long. The CDR3 DNA follows: TGTGCCAGTAGCGCACGGCCCAACACCGGGGAGCTGTTTTTT. Protein: CASSARPNTGELFF.

The chain joins TRBV3-1 to TRBJ2-1; 8 nucleotides match TRBD1. Germline V CDR1 and CDR2: LGHDT, YNNKEL (reference sequence). V gave up 7 bases and J gave up 6 bases; unmatched junction bases: 8. The CDR3 is 14 residues long. As DNA, the CDR3 is TGTGCCAGCACCGACAGGGGAGGTGGCAATGAGCAGTTCTTC. It specifies CASTDRGGGNEQFF.

The CDR3 sequence: CAISDPVGMGYGYTF. CDR3 bases: TGTGCCATCAGTGACCCTGTTGGGATGGGCTATGGCTACACCTTC. The chain combines TRBV10-3 with TRBJ1-2; no clear D. The CDR3 length is 15 residues. Germline CDR1 is ENHRY and CDR2 is SYGVKD. With 3 bases removed from V and 4 bases from J, the gap between germline ends came to 15 bases.

This clonotype was seen a handful of times. The rearrangement links TRBV29-1 to TRBJ2-3, with 9 bases lining up with TRBD2. V lost 6 bases, J lost 1 base, and 8 bases stayed unmatched. In germline, CDR1 is SQVTM, CDR2 ANQGSEA. This CDR3 spans 15 amino acids. CDR3 in DNA: TGCAGCGTCGACAGGACTAGCGACGGCACAGATACGCAGTATTTT. Protein sequence: CSVDRTSDGTDTQYF.

This clonotype was recorded a few times. CDR3 DNA: TGTGCCAGCAGCTCCCCAGGGGAAGTGAATGAGCAGTTCTTC. Its translation: CASSSPGEVNEQFF. J is TRBJ2-1 and V is TRBV3-1, with D possibly matching TRBD1 (6 bases). Germline CDR1 LGHDT, CDR2 YNNKEL (reference sequence). This CDR3 is built from 14 residues. The V gene lost 5 bases and the J gene lost 7 bases, with 15 bases spanning the gap.

This clonotype has a count of ten or more. This sequence joins TRBV28 and TRBJ2-7, with D maybe TRBD2 (5 bases). The germline V gene has CDR1 MDHEN and CDR2 SYDVKM. The CDR3 consists of 15 residues. Trimming removed 8 bases from V and 1 base from J, with 18 bases in between. CDR3 sequence (DNA): TGTGCCAGCGGCAGTGGAGGTAGCGCGTCCTACGAGCAGTACTTC. Residues: CASGSGGSASYEQYF. The full variable domain, rest sourced from reference TRBV28 and TRBJ2-7, is DVKVTQSSRYLVKRTGEKVFLECVQDMDHENMFWYRQDPGLGLRLIYFSYDVKMKEKGDIPEGYSVSREKKERFSLILESASTNQTSMYLCASGSGGSASYEQYFGPGTRLTVT.

The chain combines TRBV2 with TRBJ2-7; 14 bases agree with TRBD2. The junction had 3 bases not matched to a gene; V was cut back by 6 bases and J by 5 bases. The CDR3 sequence is 14 residues long. The germline CDR1 and CDR2 sequences are SNHLY and FYNNEI. CDR3 nucleotide sequence: TGTGCCAGCAGGGGGACTAGCGGGAGCCACGAGCAGTACTTC. Translating it yields CASRGTSGSHEQYF.

This clonotype was counted only a few times. This chain joins TRBV6-2 or TRBV6-3 and TRBJ2-7, with 14 bases matching TRBD2. J was trimmed by 5 bases and V by 5 bases; bases with no gene match: 8. CDR3 length: 16 amino acids. Germline CDR1 MNHEY, CDR2 SVGEGT. The CDR3, as DNA: TGTGCCAGCAGTGCTATAGGGACTAGCGGGAGCCACGAGCAGTACTTC. Translating it yields CASSAIGTSGSHEQYF.

As concerns this clonotype: A single base separates this from a much larger clone, so it may be a read error. The chain links TRBV5-1 to TRBJ1-3; 7 bases agree with TRBD1. This CDR3 has 14 residues. Per the germline V gene, CDR1 is SGHRS and CDR2 is YFSETQ. J lost 8 bases, V lost 4 bases, and 9 bases had no gene match. The CDR3 sequence is CASSDGTDGDTIYF. The CDR3 nucleotides are TGCGCCAGCAGCGACGGGACAGACGGAGACACCATATATTTT.

At least ten counts were recorded for this clonotype. CDR3 DNA: TGCGCCAGCAGCTTGGGATCCGGACCGGGTACTGAAGCTTTCTTT. Translated, it gives CASSLGSGPGTEAFF. This rearrangement joins TRBV5-1 to TRBJ1-1; no clear D gene. The length of the CDR3 is 15 residues. V lost 0 bases to trimming and J lost 5 bases, with 14 bases between them. Germline CDR1 is SGHRS and CDR2 is YFSETQ.

The chain recombines TRBV7-9 with TRBJ2-7, with 7 bases lining up with TRBD1. This CDR3 is built from 12 residues. Germline V CDR1 and CDR2: SEHNR, FQNEAQ (reference sequence). CDR3 in DNA: TGTGCTACCGGACAGGATACCTACGAGCAGTACTTC. As protein: CATGQDTYEQYF.

This clonotype was counted many times. V and J are TRBV2 and TRBJ2-3, with D hard to call. Trimming stripped 2 bases from V and 1 base from J, with 16 bases between. Germline values: CDR1 SNHLY, CDR2 FYNNEI. There are 17 residues in the CDR3. The CDR3: CASSEPRVGRGTDTQYF. CDR3 in DNA: TGTGCCAGCAGTGAACCCCGCGTCGGAAGGGGCACAGATACGCAGTATTTT.

This clonotype was detected many times. The chain uses TRBV10-2 and TRBJ2-2; the D is unclear. The germline CDR1 and CDR2 sequences are WSHSY and SAAADI. V lost 0 bases and J lost 9, with 5 bases in between. The CDR3 runs 12 residues. DNA for the CDR3: TGCGCCAGCAGTGAGTCGATTCGGGAGCTGTTTTTT. This sequence encodes CASSESIRELFF.

The chain has TRBV5-1 and TRBJ2-7, with TRBD2 matching 8 bases. J lost 5 bases, V lost 5 bases, and 3 bases had no gene match. The germline CDR1 and CDR2 sequences are SGHRS and YFSETQ. CDR3 length equals 12 residues. CDR3 DNA: TGCGCCAGCAGGCTAGCGGGCAACGAGCAGTACTTC. Translating gives CASRLAGNEQYF.

This clonotype was counted ten times or more. The chain links TRBV27 to TRBJ2-3; 12 positions agree with TRBD1. Germline CDR1 MNHEY, CDR2 SMNVEV (reference sequence). V shed 2 bases, J shed 6 bases, and the junction held 3 bases outside the gene matches. This CDR3 comprises 15 residues. In DNA form, the CDR3 reads TGTGCCAGCAGTTTACGGGACAGGGGGCCTGATACGCAGTATTTT. It yields the protein CASSLRDRGPDTQYF.

At least ten counts were recorded for this clonotype. The gene calls are TRBV7-9 and TRBJ2-7; TRBD1 aligns across 8 bases. Trimming took 5 bases from V and 0 from J; bases not matched to a gene: 6. This CDR3 contains 15 residues. Germline V CDR1 and CDR2: SEHNR, FQNEAQ (reference sequence). The CDR3 here is CASSQRQGISYEQYF. CDR3 nucleotide sequence: TGTGCCAGCAGCCAAAGACAGGGGATCTCCTACGAGCAGTACTTC. The entire variable domain, with the rest obtained from reference TRBV7-9 and TRBJ2-7, is as follows: DTGVSQNPRHKITKRGQNVTFRCDPISEHNRLYWYRQTLGQGPEFLTYFQNEAQLEKSRLLSDRFSAERPKGSFSTLEIQRTEQGDSAMYLCASSQRQGISYEQYFGPGTRLTVT.